Listed here is a single T cell receptor (beta chain). Which antigen it targets is not known. No qualities accompany the bases; no much larger clone lies one base away. The sample comes from a study of CD4+ T cells in melanoma (dated by TCRdb to about 2022). Some background on the complete study: The study examined neoantigen-specific CD4+ T cells in human melanoma.

Patients with melanoma were used as donors. What the research found in general, with its limitations: According to the report, neoantigen-specific CD4+ T cells in melanoma displayed diverse differentiation states. Neoantigen-specific CD4+ T cells were reported to be correlated with the function of CD8+ T cells, macrophages and B cells.

Receptors were amplified or captured by the immunoSEQ multiplex PCR assay. The clones in this table, taken by TCRdb from immuneACCESS, are in-frame only. Not every clone is retained; where verified, under half of the shortfall comes from an unresolved V gene, and the cause of the rest is unknown. This sample holds 140,000 or so clones; about 90% were observed only once. The leading ten clones occupy more than 1.5% of the sample. From cysteine to phenylalanine, the CDR3 is 13 amino acids long. Left in the record is the CDR3 DNA by itself, 39 bases read in frame from the first base. V is clipped by 5 bases and J by 4 bases, and the sequence between their germline boundaries is 11 bases long. The germline V gene provides CDR1 SGHTA and CDR2 FQGTGA.

The sequence joins TRBV7-3 to TRBJ2-5; TRBD1 is possibly the D segment (6 matching bases). The origin of this receptor is a human donor with melanoma. The CDR3 region has the sequence CASSPTGRETQYF. The nucleotide sequence is given as TGTGCCAGCAGCCCAACAGGGAGAGAGACCCAGTACTTC.